This T cell receptor beta chain was found in a study of CD8 T cells in Susac syndrome. V was clipped by 0 bases and J by 5 bases; unmatched bases: 5. Germline V gene lookup returns CDR1 SGHTA and CDR2 FQGNSA. The CDR3 is made up of 15 amino acids. A quantity of about 0.5 to 1 ug RNA underwent reverse transcription using random hexamers. A single record per CDR3 protein comes from TCRdb applying MiXCR to the immunoSEQ multiplex PCR reads. The sample consists of 150,000 to 200,000 distinct CDR3 sequences, roughly 95% of them appearing once. The sequenced material came from CD4+ T cells from PBMCs. V is TRBV7-2 and J is TRBJ2-7, with 9 bases aligning to TRBD1. The clonotype was recovered from a human donor in good health. CDR3 sequence: CASSLAYRGRNEQYF. CDR3 DNA: TGTGCCAGCAGCTTAGCCTACAGGGGGCGGAACGAGCAGTACTTC.